This is a list of T cell receptor beta chains from one sample in a study of control samples from healthy donors and cancer patients. Produced via immunoSEQ multiplex PCR; TCRdb's table is partial and in-frame only. This table holds under 80,000 clones, over 75% found once. Input material: blood. The receptors were gathered from a man aged 50 to 59 in good health. The CDR3 runs from the conserved cysteine through the conserved F or W. A D gene is named only where the DNA matches it firmly. Size is omitted from some rows. Given values are once, few, many or a class for expanded clones.

V: TRBV5-1
D: -
size: -
J: TRBJ1-2
length: 15
CDR3: CASRIGTGKMDGYTF
DNA: TGCGCCAGCAGGATTGGTACAGGGAAGATGGATGGCTACACCTTC

V: TRBV27
D: TRBD2
size: -
J: TRBJ2-7
length: 13
CDR3: CASSLASGYEQYF
DNA: TGTGCCAGCAGTTTAGCTAGCGGTTACGAGCAGTACTTC

V: TRBV9
D: -
size: -
J: TRBJ2-2
length: 13
CDR3: CASSVRVTGELFF
DNA: TGTGCCAGCAGCGTACGAGTAACCGGGGAGCTGTTTTTT

V: TRBV9
D: -
size: -
J: TRBJ2-7
length: 15
CDR3: CASSVGSAVDYEQYF
DNA: TGTGCCAGCAGCGTAGGATCAGCGGTGGACTACGAGCAGTACTTC

V: TRBV9
D: -
size: -
J: TRBJ1-2
length: 15
CDR3: CASSVVAGANYGYTF
DNA: TGTGCCAGCAGCGTAGTTGCGGGAGCTAACTATGGCTACACCTTC

V: TRBV7-9
D: -
size: -
J: TRBJ2-3
length: 13
CDR3: CASSSEGVDTQYF
DNA: TGTGCCAGCAGCTCAGAGGGCGTCGATACGCAGTATTTT

V: TRBV10-3
D: TRBD1
size: -
J: TRBJ2-7
length: 12
CDR3: CASGQGVYEQYF
DNA: TGTGCCAGTGGACAGGGAGTCTACGAGCAGTACTTC

V: TRBV6-5
D: -
size: -
J: TRBJ2-1
length: 15
CDR3: CASTQGPGPYNEQFF
DNA: TGTGCCAGCACCCAAGGTCCGGGCCCTTACAATGAGCAGTTCTTC

V: TRBV27
D: TRBD1
size: -
J: TRBJ1-2
length: 17
CDR3: CASSFGSRAGGTYGYTF
DNA: TGTGCCAGCAGTTTTGGCTCCCGGGCAGGGGGCACCTATGGCTACACCTTC

V: TRBV7-9
D: -
size: -
J: TRBJ1-1
length: 13
CDR3: CASSLSANTEAFF
DNA: TGTGCCAGCAGCTTATCAGCGAACACTGAAGCTTTCTTT

V: TRBV7-3
D: -
size: few
J: TRBJ1-1
length: 15
CDR3: CASSLLAAGSTEAFF
DNA: TGTGCCAGCAGCTTATTAGCAGCGGGAAGCACTGAAGCTTTCTTT

V: TRBV6-1
D: TRBD1
size: once
J: TRBJ1-5
length: 14
CDR3: CASSRDSSNQPQHF
DNA: TGTGCCAGCAGCCGGGACAGTAGCAATCAGCCCCAGCATTTT

V: TRBV7-3
D: -
size: -
J: TRBJ2-7
length: 15
CDR3: CASSLLRGSSYEQYF
DNA: TGTGCCAGCAGCTTACTCCGGGGGAGCTCCTACGAGCAGTACTTC

V: TRBV6-5
D: TRBD2
size: -
J: TRBJ2-4
length: 15
CDR3: CASSHSGRGGNIQYF
DNA: TGTGCCAGCAGCCATAGCGGGAGGGGGGGAAACATTCAGTACTTC

V: TRBV7-3
D: -
size: -
J: TRBJ2-2
length: 13
CDR3: CASSSPRPGELFF
DNA: TGTGCCAGCAGCTCCCCCCGACCCGGGGAGCTGTTTTTT

V: TRBV3-1/TRBV3-2
D: -
size: -
J: TRBJ2-5
length: 18
CDR3: CASSQVGQGEGFQETQYF
DNA: TGTGCCAGCAGCCAAGTGGGACAAGGAGAGGGCTTTCAAGAGACCCAGTACTTC

V: TRBV15
D: TRBD2
size: -
J: TRBJ2-1
length: 19
CDR3: CATSKPGLAGLSSYNEQFF
DNA: TGTGCCACCAGCAAACCGGGACTAGCGGGACTGAGCTCCTACAATGAGCAGTTCTTC